This T cell receptor (beta chain) was observed in a study of shared clonotypes between healthy human individuals (dated by TCRdb to about 2020). The study in broad terms: A few men and two women, aged 18 to 49 years, made up the cohort. For each donor, CD4 naive and CD4 memory were each given three plates, CD8 naive was given two plates, and CD8 memory was given one plate. To estimate repertoire size and how much clonotype sharing occurs between individuals, the study deeply sequenced the blood TCR repertoires of five healthy adults. Between about 0.85 and 9.5 billion PBMCs per donor were obtained by leukapheresis. Different laboratories and diverse techniques were used to prepare libraries and sequence TCR repertoires, to increase sequencing depth and limit assay-specific biases.

With respect to this clone: Its antigen is not yet known. Base qualities are missing; no much larger clone stands one base away.

TCR CDR3 regions were amplified from genomic DNA by multiplex PCR using the deep immunoSEQ assay. For each cell subset, the extracted genomic DNA was distributed evenly across all wells of several immunoSEQ 96-well plates, and each plate served as one replicate. For sorted subsets, each replicate PCR was loaded with 200 ng genomic DNA, equivalent to some 31,000 T cell genomes. Purified libraries were quantified with a Qubit 3.0 fluorometer, sized on a Bioanalyzer 2100, and re-quantified with the KAPA Library Quantification kit. A separate single-read 150-cycle Illumina NextSeq 550 flow cell was used to sequence each immunoSEQ 96-well plate. The paper's data handling went like this. Because only junctional sequences without quality scores were contained in the immunoSEQ output, filtering matching that applied to full-length reads could not be performed. Sequences were annotated with PyIR, a Python wrapper for IgBLAST v1.9, using IMGT germline references to assign V/J genes and CDR3. Any read was removed if the V/J assignment was weak (E-value above 1e-6), the CDR3 was missing, or the read contained stop codons, out-of-frame junctions, or ambiguous translated residues. V3J clonotypes were defined as sequences sharing the same inferred V gene, J gene, and CDR3 amino acid sequence. The percentage overlap between two repertoires was calculated by dividing the number of shared unique clonotypes by the size of the smaller repertoire. Repertoire richness was assessed with RTK rarefaction, the Chao1 estimator, and Recon v2.1 estimates of unobserved clonotypes. Generation probabilities were computed with OLGA for all TCRbeta clonotypes obtained by the gDNA method from several donors. TCRdb's version of the immuneACCESS table is confined to in-frame rearrangements and falls short of the full clone set. An unresolved V gene accounts for under half of the shortfall where checked; the remainder is of unknown origin. V, J and clone size derive from that table, while D and trimming were established from the DNA sequence. A total of 2.3 million or so clones appear in this sample, about 92% of them only once. Around 0.4% of the sample goes to the ten largest clones.

The junction carries 18 bases between V and J, which are trimmed by 1 base and 2 bases respectively. CDR1 is given as SGHVS and CDR2 as FQNEAQ, both from the germline V gene. From cysteine to phenylalanine, the CDR3 is 17 amino acids long. The only DNA kept is the CDR3, 51 bases in frame from the first base. What the authors observed across the whole study: Sampling was limited to blood, and TCR repertoires in tissue likely differ from TCR repertoires in blood. Incomplete sequencing was indicated by rarefaction of sorted-subset datasets, despite the large sequencing depth. Because the study included only a small number of donors, the genetic and exposure-history diversity represented was limited. Naive subsets generally had larger estimated clonotype richness than memory subsets. Based on pairwise subsampling, the degree of clonotype sharing among donors was expected to be affected by sequencing depth. Compared with non-shared clonotypes, clonotypes shared by all four sorted-subset donors had higher generation probabilities. Across four donors, around 5.4% of naive CD4, approximately 3.6% of naive CD8, around 2.5% of memory CD4, and 0.4% of memory CD8 clonotypes were shared.

The donors were healthy, HIV-negative adults who had no recently reported acute infections or vaccinations. Only Caucasian adults living in Nashville, Tennessee, USA were represented among the donors. Magnetic negative selection was used to enrich CD4+ T cells, after which naive cells were positively selected on CD45RA and the negative fraction became the memory subset. Blood was collected by leukapheresis, and PBMCs were isolated by Ficoll-Histopaque density gradient centrifugation and then cryopreserved in liquid nitrogen vapor phase. Analytical flow cytometry was used to check the purity and quantity of each magnetically sorted T cell population. From each sorted fraction, genomic DNA was isolated and quantified by UV absorbance on a Nanodrop 2000c.

The TCR comes from a man younger than 30 in good health. Some clones in this sample may be carry-over from other donors' samples. The sequencing sample was made of naive CD4+ T cells from PBMCs. The label giving this sample's cell subset or site can be read as: CD45RA+ positively selected. The rearrangement joined TRBV7-8 to TRBJ2-7; the D region possibly corresponds to TRBD1 (6 bases align). The nucleotide sequence is TGTGCCAGCAGCTTAGGCCCCCCCGGGACACGAACCTACGAGCAGTACTTC. Translated, it reads CASSLGPPGTRTYEQYF.